Listed below are T cell receptor beta chains from one sample, sequenced in a study of T cell repertoires in cytomegalovirus infection. TCRdb re-called the reads through MiXCR, storing one row per CDR3 protein. This table holds approximately 250,000 distinct CDR3 sequences, over 20% found once. Sequenced input: CD8+ T cells from PBMCs. All receptors derive from a human donor in good health (CMV status not recorded). Some clones in this sample may be carry-over from other donors' samples. Each CDR3 is given with its conserved first and last residue. D genes are given only for firm matches. Clone sizes are given selectively: once, few, many, or a class where the clone is expanded.

d_call j_call clone_size v_call cdr3_aa cdr3_nt
TRBD1 TRBJ2-7 many TRBV12-3/TRBV12-4 CASSSTGPGYEQYF TGTGCCAGCAGTTCGACAGGGCCTGGCTACGAGCAGTACTTC
. TRBJ2-4 few TRBV12-3/TRBV12-4 CASSFWGAKNIQYF TGTGCCAGCAGCTTCTGGGGCGCCAAAAACATTCAGTACTTC
. TRBJ1-6 many TRBV7-8 CASSLNPTNSPLHF TGTGCCAGCAGCTTAAATCCCACTAATTCACCCCTCCACTTT
TRBD2 TRBJ2-1 few TRBV2 CASSDLTAERGGYNEQFF TGTGCCAGCAGTGATTTAACAGCCGAGCGGGGGGGGTACAATGAGCAGTTCTTC
. TRBJ1-4 few TRBV6-6 CASIARMGATNEKLFF TGTGCCAGCATTGCCAGGATGGGGGCAACTAATGAAAAACTGTTTTTT
TRBD2 TRBJ2-5 few TRBV12-3/TRBV12-4 CASSSWDRGAGGTKETQYF TGTGCCAGCAGTTCCTGGGACCGGGGGGCGGGAGGAACTAAAGAGACCCAGTACTTC
TRBD1 TRBJ1-2 few TRBV5-5 CASSLGTGTDFGGYTF TGTGCCAGCAGCTTGGGGACCGGGACAGACTTTGGAGGCTACACCTTC
TRBD1 TRBJ2-7 . TRBV6-2/TRBV6-3 CASRPTGSYEQYF TGTGCCAGCAGGCCGACAGGGTCCTACGAGCAGTACTTC
. TRBJ2-5 many TRBV7-2 CASSLRTGAVYQETQYF TGTGCCAGCAGCTTACGTACGGGGGCCGTGTACCAAGAGACCCAGTACTTC
. TRBJ2-3 many TRBV19 CASKGEDTQYF TGTGCCAGTAAGGGAGAAGATACGCAGTATTTT
. TRBJ2-3 . TRBV25-1 CASSEIRFTDTQYF TGTGCCAGCAGTGAAATTAGGTTCACAGATACGCAGTATTTT
. TRBJ1-3 . TRBV28 CASSRPGDLSGNTIYF TGTGCCAGCAGCCGCCCGGGTGACCTCTCTGGAAACACCATATATTTT
TRBD2 TRBJ2-5 . TRBV5-4 CASSERTRETQYF TGTGCCAGCAGCGAGCGGACTAGGGAGACCCAGTACTTC
TRBD2 TRBJ2-5 many TRBV7-9 CASSTRTSGWFQETQYF TGTGCCAGCAGCACCAGGACTAGCGGGTGGTTTCAAGAGACCCAGTACTTC
TRBD2 TRBJ2-1 many TRBV28 CASSSASGHYNEQFF TGTGCCAGCAGTTCTGCTAGCGGACACTACAATGAGCAGTTCTTC
. TRBJ1-1 . TRBV2 CASSDDGTLNTEAFF TGTGCCAGCAGTGACGACGGTACTTTGAACACTGAAGCTTTCTTT
. TRBJ1-5 few TRBV5-6 CASSSLGNQPQHF TGTGCCAGCAGTTCCCTGGGTAATCAGCCCCAGCATTTT
. TRBJ2-7 few TRBV6-1 CASSALGEAYEQYF TGTGCCAGCAGTGCCTTGGGGGAGGCCTACGAGCAGTACTTC
TRBD1 TRBJ1-1 . TRBV6-2/TRBV6-3 CASRNLLGQGGEAFF TGTGCCAGCAGAAACTTATTAGGACAGGGCGGTGAAGCTTTCTTT
. TRBJ2-7 few TRBV28 CASAQTGLPLYEQYF TGTGCCAGCGCCCAAACGGGGCTCCCTCTTTACGAGCAGTACTTC
. TRBJ2-7 . TRBV29-1 CSSSPGGTKDEQYF TGCAGCTCTTCTCCCGGGGGCACCAAGGACGAGCAGTACTTC
TRBD1 TRBJ1-1 . TRBV2 CAVRDRVNTEAFF TGTGCCGTCCGGGACAGGGTTAACACTGAAGCTTTCTTT
TRBD1 TRBJ2-3 few TRBV29-1 CSVSPPGQSFLDTQYF TGCAGCGTTTCTCCACCGGGACAGTCCTTTCTAGATACGCAGTATTTT
TRBD2 TRBJ2-2 many TRBV7-2 CASSAQAGGIGELFF TGTGCCAGCAGCGCCCAGGCGGGGGGTATCGGGGAGCTGTTTTTT